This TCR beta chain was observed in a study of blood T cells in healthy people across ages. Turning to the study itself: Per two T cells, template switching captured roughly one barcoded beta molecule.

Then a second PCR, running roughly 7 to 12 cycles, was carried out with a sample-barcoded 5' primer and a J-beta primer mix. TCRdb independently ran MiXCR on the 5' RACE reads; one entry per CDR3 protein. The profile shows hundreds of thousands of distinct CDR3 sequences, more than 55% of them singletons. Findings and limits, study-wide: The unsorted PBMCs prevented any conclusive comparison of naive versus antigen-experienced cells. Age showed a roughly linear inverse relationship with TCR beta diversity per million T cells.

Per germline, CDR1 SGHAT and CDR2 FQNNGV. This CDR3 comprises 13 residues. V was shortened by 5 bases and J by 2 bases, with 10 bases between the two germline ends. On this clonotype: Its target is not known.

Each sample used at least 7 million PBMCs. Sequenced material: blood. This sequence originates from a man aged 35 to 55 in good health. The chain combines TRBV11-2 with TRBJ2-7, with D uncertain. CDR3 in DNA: TGTGCCAGCAGCCCGACATCCCCCTACGAGCAGTACTTC. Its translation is CASSPTSPYEQYF. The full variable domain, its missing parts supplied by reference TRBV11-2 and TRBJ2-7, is EAGVAQSPRYKIIEKRQSVAFWCNPISGHATLYWYQQILGQGPKLLIQFQNNGVVDDSQLPKDRFSAERLKGVDSTLKIQPAKLEDSAVYLCASSPTSPYEQYFGPGTRLTVT.